This T cell receptor beta chain was observed in a study of blood T cell repertoires in COVID-19. This clone occurred once. Libraries were prepared by immunoSEQ multiplex PCR; TCRdb keeps only in-frame clonotypes and omits some of them. Of some 200,000 clones listed, roughly 82% are singletons. This CDR3 is built from 15 residues. The TCR comes from a man aged 40-49 years who had recovered from COVID-19. Material for sequencing was PBMCs or T cells enriched from blood (not recorded which). This chain uses TRBV21-1 with TRBJ2-7; TRBD2, as called in the table, went unchecked against the DNA. TRBV21-1 is tagged as a pseudogene. The CDR3 sequence: CASSKSCGGQDEQYV. The CDR3 DNA sequence: TGTGCCAGCAGCAAAAGCTGCGGGGGGCAGGACGAGCAGTACGTC.